A single sample is the source of the 25 T cell receptor beta chains below, sequenced in a study of cytomegalovirus exposure and HLA in healthy donors. TCRdb keeps only in-frame clones here, not all; method: immunoSEQ multiplex PCR. This sample yields about 130,000 clones, of which roughly 89% are seen a single time; around 1.1% belongs to the top ten. Sequencing was carried out using PBMCs. These TCRs come from a woman younger than 30 in good health and CMV-seronegative.

In DNA, the CDR3 is TGTGCCAGCAGGGGAGAGGAGTCGGACTATGGCTACACCTTC. It encodes CASRGEESDYGYTF. V and J are TRBV28 and TRBJ1-2; D unclear. This CDR3 is 14 amino acids long. Trimming removed 6 bases from V and 3 bases from J, with 14 bases in between. The germline gives CDR1 MDHEN, CDR2 SYDVKM.

In its sample, this clone was seen once. This sequence joins TRBV15 and TRBJ2-1, with 13 bases that match TRBD2. Trimming took 5 bases from V and 8 from J; bases not matched to a gene: 6. Germline V gives CDR1 LNHNV, CDR2 YYDKDF (reference sequence). The CDR3 is made up of 15 amino acids. The CDR3 DNA reads TGTGCCACCAGCGGCCGGACTAGCGGGGGTGATGAGCAGTTCTTC. It translates to CATSGRTSGGDEQFF.

The V gene is TRBV25-1, the J gene TRBJ2-2, with 9 nucleotides matching TRBD1. The germline gives CDR1 MGHDK, CDR2 SYGVNS. This CDR3 comprises 16 residues. V dropped 6 bases and J dropped 0; count of bases not matched to a gene: 5. The CDR3, as DNA: TGTGCCAGCAGGAGGGACAGGGCCGCGAACACCGGGGAGCTGTTTTTT. This sequence encodes CASRRDRAANTGELFF.

The chain employs TRBV28 and TRBJ2-7, with D maybe TRBD1 (6 bases). Germline values: CDR1 MDHEN, CDR2 SYDVKM. Trimming left V 6 bases short and J 4 bases short, with 10 bases between. The CDR3 loop spans 12 amino acids. The CDR3, as DNA: TGTGCCAGCAGCCAGACAGGTTACGAGCAGTACGTC. Amino acids: CASSQTGYEQYV.

A word on this clone: The junction differs from germline at one of its ends, possibly a read error. This chain uses TRBV15 with TRBJ1-1; weak D call: TRBD1 (5 bases). The germline gives CDR1 LNHNV, CDR2 YYDKDF (reference sequence). The CDR3 contains 18 residues. The CDR3 coding sequence is TGTGCCACCGGCAGAGATAGGCTGTCCCGGGCGCAGGGAACTGAAGCTTTCTTT. Translating gives CATGRDRLSRAQGTEAFF.

The chain joins TRBV6-5 to TRBJ1-3, with 9 nucleotides matching TRBD1. The germline CDR1 and CDR2 sequences are MNHEY and SVGAGI. V lost 2 bases, J lost 4 bases, and 3 bases stayed unmatched. The CDR3 covers 15 residues. The DNA of the CDR3 is TGTGCCAGCAGTTACGCGACAGGGGGGGGAAACACCATATATTTT. This translates into CASSYATGGGNTIYF.

The chain joins TRBV6-5 to TRBJ1-2; D remains unclear. Germline V gene lookup returns CDR1 MNHEY and CDR2 SVGAGI. This CDR3 has 16 amino acids. Between the trimmed V and J ends, which lost 0 bases and 3 bases, there was a span of 14 bases. CDR3 in amino acids: CASSYSGGSGDYGYTF. CDR3 nucleotide sequence: TGTGCCAGCAGTTACTCAGGTGGCAGCGGGGACTATGGCTACACCTTC.

The rearrangement links TRBV14 to TRBJ1-2, with D unclear. CDR1 is SGHDN, CDR2 FVKESK, per germline. The length of the CDR3 is 13 residues. Trimming removed 8 bases at V and 4 bases at J, with 14 bases between. CDR3 DNA sequence: TGTGCCAGCTCCCTAGGAGGTGCCTATGGCTACACCTTC. Amino acids: CASSLGGAYGYTF.

This CDR3 is CASSGVPQTGELFF. The CDR3 bases are TGCGCCAGCAGTGGAGTACCTCAAACCGGGGAGCTGTTTTTT. V gene TRBV5-1 combines with J gene TRBJ2-2; D not certain. Per germline, CDR1 SGHRS and CDR2 YFSETQ. V was clipped by 5 bases and J by 5 bases, with 13 bases between them. The CDR3 runs to 14 residues.

The chain uses TRBV5-4 and TRBJ1-5; possible D gene TRBD1, 5 bases. CDR1 and CDR2 from the germline V gene are SGHNT and YYREEE (reference sequence). V lost 0 bases, J lost 3 bases, and 10 bases lay in between. This CDR3 spans 15 amino acids. The CDR3 nucleotides read TGTGCCAGCAGCTTGGCCCCAGGGTACAATCAGCCCCAGCATTTT. Translation: CASSLAPGYNQPQHF. The entire variable domain, with the rest obtained from reference TRBV5-4 and TRBJ1-5, is as follows: ETGVTQSPTHLIKTRGQQVTLRCSSQSGHNTVSWYQQALGQGPQFIFQYYREEENGRGNFPPRFSGLQFPNYSSELNVNALELDDSALYLCASSLAPGYNQPQHFGDGTRLSIL.

The chain has TRBV10-3 and TRBJ1-4; possible D gene TRBD1, 5 bases. Germline values: CDR1 ENHRY, CDR2 SYGVKD. The V and J ends lost 7 bases and 7 bases respectively, with 13 bases between them. The CDR3 covers 13 residues. CDR3 region: CAIKGGEGEKLFF. In DNA form, the CDR3 reads TGTGCCATCAAGGGAGGGGAAGGTGAAAAACTGTTTTTT.

The chain joins TRBV11-3 to TRBJ2-1, with 9 positions matching TRBD2. Germline trimming cut 3 bases from V and 7 bases from J; bases unmatched to any gene: 7. Germline CDR1 is SGHNT and CDR2 is YENEEA. The CDR3 has 15 amino acids. CDR3 DNA: TGTGCCAGCAGCTTTAGTAGCGGGAGATTTAATGAGCAGTTCTTC. Translating gives CASSFSSGRFNEQFF.

The CDR3 DNA sequence: TGTGCCAGCAGCTTAGAGTTCCTAGCGGGCCGTTCCAACACCGGGGAGCTGTTTTTT. This sequence encodes CASSLEFLAGRSNTGELFF. The genes are TRBV11-2 and TRBJ2-2, with TRBD2 matching over 8 bases. CDR1 and CDR2 from the germline V gene are SGHAT and FQNNGV. CDR3 length equals 19 residues. Trimming at V came to 0 bases and at J to 2 bases, leaving 11 bases not matched to a gene.

The V gene is TRBV27, the J gene TRBJ1-5, with 12 bases identical to TRBD1. Germline V gene lookup returns CDR1 MNHEY and CDR2 SMNVEV (reference sequence). The V and J ends lost 5 bases and 2 bases, in that order; junction bases with no gene match: 7. The CDR3 is 17 amino acids. The chain's CDR3 is CASSPLGTGGGNQPQHF. CDR3 in DNA: TGTGCCAGCAGTCCCCTCGGGACAGGGGGCGGCAATCAGCCCCAGCATTTT.

This clone appeared once. This chain connects TRBV6-1 to TRBJ1-5; no clear D gene. The CDR3 is 14 residues long. Trimming took off 5 bases at V and 2 bases at J, with 10 bases between the two ends. Germline V gives CDR1 MNHNS, CDR2 SASEGT. The DNA for the CDR3 is TGTGCCAGCAGTCGGAGTGGAGGCAATCAGCCCCAGCATTTT. Encoded protein: CASSRSGGNQPQHF.

The chain links TRBV28 to TRBJ1-2; the match to TRBD1 covers 8 bases. Germline assignment: CDR1 MDHEN and CDR2 SYDVKM. J was trimmed by 8 bases and V by 3 bases; bases with no gene match: 5. The CDR3 has 13 amino acids. CDR3 sequence reads: CASSFDRGVGYTF. The CDR3 nucleotides read TGTGCCAGCAGTTTCGACAGGGGTGTGGGCTACACCTTC.

The rearrangement joins TRBV6-5 to TRBJ2-1, with D possibly TRBD1 on 5 matching bases. Germline V gene data show CDR1 as MNHEY and CDR2 as SVGAGI. The ends were cut back, 5 bases at V and 5 bases at J, with 7 bases in the middle. This CDR3 comprises 12 residues. CDR3 coding DNA: TGTGCCAGCAGTAGGGGTAACAATGAGCAGTTCTTC. Translated, it gives CASSRGNNEQFF.

The genes are TRBV28 and TRBJ2-7, with D possibly matching TRBD2 (6 bases). With 4 bases removed from V and 6 bases from J, the gap between germline ends came to 13 bases. The CDR3 loop spans 13 amino acids. Per the germline V gene, CDR1 is MDHEN and CDR2 is SYDVKM. The DNA of the CDR3 is TGTGCCAGCAGTTCGACGGACTATACCGAGCAGTACTTC. Residues: CASSSTDYTEQYF. The variable domain in full, with the rest retrieved from reference TRBV28 and TRBJ2-7, is DVKVTQSSRYLVKRTGEKVFLECVQDMDHENMFWYRQDPGLGLRLIYFSYDVKMKEKGDIPEGYSVSREKKERFSLILESASTNQTSMYLCASSSTDYTEQYFGPGTRLTVT.

This chain links TRBV18 with TRBJ2-7; D is ambiguous. The germline CDR1 and CDR2 sequences are KGHSH and LQKENI. Trimming left V 3 bases short and J 6 bases short, with 12 bases between. CDR3 size: 13 residues. CDR3 loop: CASSPPNYGEQYF. CDR3 nucleotide sequence: TGTGCCAGCTCACCGCCAAACTACGGCGAGCAGTACTTC.

This chain joins TRBV6-5 and TRBJ1-5; 7 bases map to TRBD1. CDR3 length: 15 residues. Germline CDR1 and CDR2: MNHEY and SVGAGI. The V segment lost 2 bases and the J segment 5 bases; nucleotides outside the gene matches: 6. CDR3: CASSYGQGVDQPQHF. The CDR3 region has the DNA TGTGCCAGCAGTTACGGGCAGGGGGTAGATCAGCCCCAGCATTTT.

This CDR3 is CASSEQGNYGYTF. DNA of the CDR3: TGCGCCAGCAGCGAACAGGGGAACTATGGCTACACCTTC. This chain uses TRBV5-1 with TRBJ1-2; 7 bases line up with TRBD1. Germline CDR1 is SGHRS and CDR2 is YFSETQ. The trim removed 4 bases at V and 2 bases at J, leaving 2 bases unmatched. The CDR3 is made up of 13 amino acids.

The chain employs TRBV7-9 and TRBJ2-3, with 12 bases identical to TRBD2. V was pared by 5 bases and J by 6 bases, with 9 bases of the junction left unmatched. From germline, CDR1 is SEHNR and CDR2 FQNEAQ (reference sequence). CDR3 length equals 16 residues. The CDR3: CASSQGTSGLSDTQYF. Here the CDR3 DNA reads TGTGCCAGCAGCCAGGGGACTAGCGGGCTTTCGGATACGCAGTATTTT.

J is TRBJ2-7 and V is TRBV18, with a weak D call TRBD2 (6 bases). Germline V gives CDR1 KGHSH, CDR2 LQKENI. The V end lost 0 bases, the J end lost 5 bases, and 11 bases lay between the germline ends. The CDR3 length is 14 residues. Written as DNA, the CDR3 is TGTGCCAGCTCACCACCTACGGGGGAGAACGAGCAGTACTTC. Its protein product is CASSPPTGENEQYF.

J is TRBJ2-7 and V is TRBV19, with 13 nucleotides matching TRBD2. V shed 9 bases, J shed 2 bases, and the junction held 7 bases outside the gene matches. The CDR3 runs 15 residues. CDR1 is LNHDA, CDR2 SQIVND, per germline (reference sequence). CDR3 bases: TGTGCCAGAGAGACTAGCGGGAGGACCCCCTACGAGCAGTACTTC. Amino acids: CARETSGRTPYEQYF.

V usage is TRBV19 and J usage is TRBJ1-1, with a weak D call TRBD1 (6 bases). Trimming stripped 3 bases from V and 8 bases from J, with 13 bases between. The CDR3 loop spans 13 amino acids. Looked up from germline, CDR1 is LNHDA and CDR2 is SQIVND (reference sequence). This CDR3 is CASSISGQTEAFF. The CDR3 DNA sequence: TGTGCCAGTAGTATCAGCGGACAGACAGAAGCTTTCTTT.